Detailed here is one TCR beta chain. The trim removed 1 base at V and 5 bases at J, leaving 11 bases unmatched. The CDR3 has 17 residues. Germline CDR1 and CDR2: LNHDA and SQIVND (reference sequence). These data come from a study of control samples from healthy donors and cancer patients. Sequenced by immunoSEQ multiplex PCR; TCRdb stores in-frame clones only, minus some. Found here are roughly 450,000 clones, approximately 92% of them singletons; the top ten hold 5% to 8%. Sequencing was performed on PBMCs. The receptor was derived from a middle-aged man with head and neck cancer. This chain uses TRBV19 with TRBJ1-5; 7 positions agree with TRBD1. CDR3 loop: CASSIASDRWGDQPQHF. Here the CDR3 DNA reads TGTGCCAGTAGTATAGCCTCGGACAGGTGGGGGGATCAGCCCCAGCATTTT.